The 17 T cell receptor beta chains presented below share a single source sample, sequenced in a study of a mutant IDH1 vaccine in newly diagnosed glioma. Sequenced by immunoSEQ multiplex PCR; TCRdb stores in-frame clones only, minus some. Of 45,000 to 65,000 clones in the sample, almost 65% are singletons; the top ten hold about 4.8%. Their antigens are not known. Time point: week 47, end of study. Vaccine doses each comprised 300 ug of mutant IDH1 20-mer peptide, with topical imiquimod. The sample in question was peripheral blood mononuclear cells (PBMCs), obtained from a glioma patient whose treatment included an IDH1 peptide vaccine. The receptors originated from a man aged 40-55 years with glioma. Some clones in this sample may be carry-over from other donors' samples.

This clone was observed a few times. The V call is TRBV4-1, the J call TRBJ2-7; D is tentatively TRBD1 or TRBD2 (5 bases each). The CDR3 consists of 16 residues. Trimming left V 4 bases short and J 2 bases short, with 18 bases between. CDR1 and CDR2 (germline): MGHRA, YSYEKL. The CDR3 region is CASSLLQTGATYEQYF. DNA for the CDR3: TGCGCCAGCAGCCTCCTCCAGACCGGGGCTACCTACGAGCAGTACTTC.

A few counts support this clone. This CDR3 reads CASSRATGLHGYTF. In DNA, the CDR3 is TGTGCCAGCAGCCGGGCCACAGGGTTGCATGGCTACACCTTC. The chain employs TRBV7-9 and TRBJ1-2; tentatively, D is TRBD1 (6 bases). CDR1 SEHNR and CDR2 FQNEAQ come from the germline V gene (reference sequence). The CDR3 sequence is 14 residues long. The V and J ends lost 5 bases and 6 bases respectively, with 16 bases between them.

This clone was observed a few times. The V gene is TRBV7-9, the J gene TRBJ1-4, with TRBD1 as a possible D gene (5 bases). Germline V gives CDR1 SEHNR, CDR2 FQNEAQ (reference sequence). The CDR3 has 15 residues. The V end lost 3 bases, the J end lost 0 bases, and 8 bases lay between the germline ends. CDR3 DNA sequence: TGTGCCAGCAGCTTGGGGACGGCAACTAATGAAAAACTGTTTTTT. Encoded protein: CASSLGTATNEKLFF.

The chain couples TRBV15 to TRBJ1-5, with D perhaps TRBD1 (5 bases). Per the germline V gene, CDR1 is LNHNV and CDR2 is YYDKDF (reference sequence). This CDR3 comprises 14 residues. Trimming removed 1 base at V and 6 bases at J, with 10 bases between. The CDR3 DNA is TGTGCCACCAGCAGAGGGGATGGGACTCAGCCCCAGCATTTT. Translated: CATSRGDGTQPQHF.

The chain is built from TRBV27 and TRBJ1-6; possible D gene TRBD1, 5 bases. V was cut by 3 bases and J by 7 bases, with 19 bases left in between. Germline CDR1 is MNHEY and CDR2 is SMNVEV (reference sequence). The CDR3 spans 17 residues. The CDR3, as DNA: TGTGCCAGCAGTTTGGGGTCCGGGGCAAGAAAGAATTCACCCCTCCACTTT. It encodes CASSLGSGARKNSPLHF.

The sample holds a few counts of this clone. V is TRBV27 and J is TRBJ1-2; the D is unclear. The CDR3 runs to 13 residues. V was shortened by 9 bases and J by 6 bases, with 17 bases between the two germline ends. From germline, CDR1 is MNHEY and CDR2 SMNVEV (reference sequence). The CDR3 DNA follows: TGTGCCAGTAGTCGGGTGGGAGCAGATGGCTACACCTTC. Its protein product is CASSRVGADGYTF.

V usage is TRBV12-5 and J usage is TRBJ1-5; D is ambiguous. CDR1 is LGHNT and CDR2 is FRNRAP in the germline V gene. V was trimmed by 3 bases and J by 3 bases, leaving 18 bases between them. This CDR3 is 17 amino acids long. In DNA, the CDR3 is TGTGCTAGTGGTTTCACCCTGGGGTTAGGGAACAATCAGCCCCAGCATTTT. As protein: CASGFTLGLGNNQPQHF.

This clone was observed a handful of times. The chain has TRBV7-7 and TRBJ2-5; maybe TRBD2 (6 bases). The CDR3 extends over 15 amino acids. With 0 bases removed from V and 3 bases from J, the gap between germline ends came to 11 bases. Germline V gives CDR1 SSHAT, CDR2 FNYEAQ (reference sequence). As DNA, the CDR3 is TGTGCCAGCAGCTTAGCAGGGACTTCCAAAGAGACCCAGTACTTC. Translating it yields CASSLAGTSKETQYF.

This clone was observed once. The chain uses TRBV10-3 and TRBJ2-6; maybe TRBD1 (5 bases). Germline CDR1 and CDR2: ENHRY and SYGVKD. The CDR3 totals 16 residues. Trimming took off 4 bases at V and 0 bases at J, with 10 bases between the two ends. The CDR3 region has the DNA TGTGCCATCAGTGCAGACAGCCTCTCTGGGGCCAACGTCCTGACTTTC. Amino acid sequence: CAISADSLSGANVLTF.

The V and J genes are TRBV14 and TRBJ1-2, with 10 nucleotides matching TRBD1. CDR1 SGHDN and CDR2 FVKESK come from the germline V gene. This CDR3 has 15 residues. Trimming cost V 1 base and J 8 bases; bases outside gene matches: 7. The CDR3 loop is CASSQGGTGARGYTF. CDR3 sequence (DNA): TGTGCCAGCAGCCAAGGTGGGACAGGGGCGCGAGGCTACACCTTC. The whole variable domain, filled in from reference TRBV14 and TRBJ1-2, reads EAGVTQFPSHSVIEKGQTVTLRCDPISGHDNLYWYRRVMGKEIKFLLHFVKESKQDESGMPNNRFLAERTGGTYSTLKVQPAELEDSGVYFCASSQGGTGARGYTFGSGTRLTVV.

This sequence joins TRBV9 and TRBJ1-2; D ambiguous. CDR1 and CDR2 from the germline V gene are SGDLS and YYNGEE. The CDR3 is 12 amino acids. The V end lost 1 base, the J end lost 4 bases, and 5 bases lay between the germline ends. This CDR3 is CASSVSGYGYTF. CDR3 bases: TGTGCCAGCAGCGTAAGCGGCTATGGCTACACCTTC.

This clone came up a few times. This chain joins TRBV25-1 and TRBJ1-1; TRBD1 might be the D (6 bases). Trimming removed 4 bases from V and 6 bases from J, with 15 bases in between. Germline V gene lookup returns CDR1 MGHDK and CDR2 SYGVNS. The CDR3 totals 14 residues. The CDR3 coding sequence is TGTGCCAGCAGTGCACCTCAGGGGTCCCCTGAAGCTTTCTTT. As protein: CASSAPQGSPEAFF.

V and J are TRBV7-6 and TRBJ2-7, with 8 bases aligning to TRBD1. Unmatched junction bases numbered 6, after V lost 5 bases and J lost 3 bases. From germline, CDR1 is SGHVS and CDR2 FNYEAQ. The CDR3 is 14 amino acids. For the CDR3, the DNA is TGTGCCAGCAGCCACGGACAGGGTGGCTACGAGCAGTACTTC. Translating gives CASSHGQGGYEQYF.

V is TRBV6-5 and J is TRBJ2-7, with 10 bases matching TRBD1. The ends lost 2 bases at V and 3 bases at J; junction bases unmatched: 4. Per the germline V gene, CDR1 is MNHEY and CDR2 is SVGAGI. The CDR3 has 15 amino acids. The CDR3 bases are TGTGCCAGCAGTTACGCCGGGACAGGGGACTACGAGCAGTACTTC. It encodes CASSYAGTGDYEQYF.

This chain links TRBV19 with TRBJ1-6; tentatively, D is TRBD1 (6 bases). The CDR3 totals 15 residues. Germline lookup yields CDR1 LNHDA and CDR2 SQIVND (reference sequence). V was shortened by 6 bases and J by 7 bases, with 16 bases between the two germline ends. CDR3: CASRIQGTSNSPLHF. DNA for the CDR3: TGTGCCAGTAGGATACAGGGAACATCCAATTCACCCCTCCACTTT.

J is TRBJ2-2 and V is TRBV27; 7 bases map to TRBD1. The CDR3 extends over 15 amino acids. The germline V gene encodes CDR1 MNHEY and CDR2 SMNVEV (reference sequence). V shed 6 bases and J 4 bases; nucleotides not matched to a gene: 8. The chain's CDR3 is CASRRGQTGTGELFF. DNA for the CDR3: TGTGCCAGCAGAAGGGGACAGACGGGCACCGGGGAGCTGTTTTTT.

The chain employs TRBV9 and TRBJ1-1; D might be TRBD1 (6 bases). Between the trimmed V and J ends, which lost 3 bases and 3 bases, there was a span of 12 bases. CDR3 size: 14 residues. Per germline, CDR1 SGDLS and CDR2 YYNGEE. CDR3 amino acids: CASSGPGGHTEAFF. In DNA, the CDR3 is TGTGCCAGCAGCGGCCCCGGGGGGCACACTGAAGCTTTCTTT.